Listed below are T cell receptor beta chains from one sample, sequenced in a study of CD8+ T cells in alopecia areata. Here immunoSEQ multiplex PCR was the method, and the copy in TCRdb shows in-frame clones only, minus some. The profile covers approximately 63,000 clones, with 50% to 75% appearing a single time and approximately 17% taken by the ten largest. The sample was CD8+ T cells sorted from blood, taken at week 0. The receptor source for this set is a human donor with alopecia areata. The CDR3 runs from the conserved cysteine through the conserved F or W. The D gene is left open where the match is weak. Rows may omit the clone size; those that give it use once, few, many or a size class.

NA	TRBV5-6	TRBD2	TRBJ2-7	CASSPLAEPEQYF	TGTGCCAGCAGCCCACTAGCGGAGCCGGAGCAGTACTTC
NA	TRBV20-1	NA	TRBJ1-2	CSAYGYTF	TGCAGTGCTTATGGCTACACCTTC
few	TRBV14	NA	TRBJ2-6	CASSHRGANVLTF	TGTGCCAGCAGCCACAGGGGGGCCAACGTCCTGACTTTC
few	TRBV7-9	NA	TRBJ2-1	CASSPGGMGYNEQFF	TGTGCCAGCAGCCCCGGCGGGATGGGCTACAATGAGCAGTTCTTC
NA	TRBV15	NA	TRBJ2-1	CATVFIRVNNEQFF	TGTGCCACCGTCTTCATTCGGGTAAACAATGAGCAGTTCTTC
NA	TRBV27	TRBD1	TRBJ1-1	CASSAGTGGTEAFF	TGTGCCAGCAGTGCAGGGACAGGGGGCACTGAAGCTTTCTTT
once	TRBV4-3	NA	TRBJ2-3	CASSQDHSSTDTQYF	TGCGCCAGCAGCCAAGATCACAGTAGCACAGATACGCAGTATTTT
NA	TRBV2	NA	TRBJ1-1	CASRAPQGYTEAFF	TGTGCCAGCAGGGCGCCCCAGGGGTACACTGAAGCTTTCTTT
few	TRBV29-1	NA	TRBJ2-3	CSVEVRGTSTDTQYF	TGCAGCGTTGAGGTCAGGGGGACTAGCACAGATACGCAGTATTTT
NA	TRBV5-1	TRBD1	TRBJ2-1	CASSWTGIGDEQFF	TGCGCCAGCAGCTGGACAGGGATTGGCGATGAGCAGTTCTTC
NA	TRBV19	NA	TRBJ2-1	CASSMGSGNEQFF	TGTGCCAGTAGTATGGGTAGCGGCAATGAGCAGTTCTTC
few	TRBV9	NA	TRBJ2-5	CASSVGGGSQETQYF	TGTGCCAGCAGCGTAGGTGGGGGGTCCCAAGAGACCCAGTACTTC
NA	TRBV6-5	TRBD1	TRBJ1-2	CASSPDRVGGYTF	TGTGCCAGCAGTCCTGACAGGGTAGGAGGCTACACCTTC
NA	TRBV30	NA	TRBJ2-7	CAWSVIGGEQYF	TGTGCCTGGAGTGTAATCGGGGGCGAGCAGTACTTC
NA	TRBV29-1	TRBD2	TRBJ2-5	CSVVLAGEGETQYF	TGCAGCGTTGTTCTAGCGGGGGAGGGAGAGACCCAGTACTTC
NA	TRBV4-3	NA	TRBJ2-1	CASSLVPGSRTEQFF	TGCGCCAGCAGCCTCGTACCAGGGAGCCGCACTGAGCAGTTCTTC
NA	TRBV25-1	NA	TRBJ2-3	CASSEFSLTDTQYF	TGTGCCAGCAGTGAATTCTCTTTGACAGATACGCAGTATTTT
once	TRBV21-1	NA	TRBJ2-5	CASSTSTGTDQETQYF	TGTGCCAGCAGCACCTCAACCGGGACAGATCAAGAGACCCAGTACTTC
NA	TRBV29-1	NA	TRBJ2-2	CSVVEQGSTGELFF	TGCAGCGTTGTAGAGCAAGGATCCACCGGGGAGCTGTTTTTT
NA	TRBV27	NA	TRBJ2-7	CASSMYRGGDEQYF	TGTGCCAGCAGTATGTACAGGGGAGGGGACGAGCAGTACTTC
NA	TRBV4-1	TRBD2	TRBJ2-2	CASSPFLPGTTNTGELFF	TGCGCCAGCAGCCCCTTTCTCCCCGGGACTACTAACACCGGGGAGCTGTTTTTT
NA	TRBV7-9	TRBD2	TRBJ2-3	CASSLTSGIADTQYF	TGTGCCAGCAGTTTGACTAGCGGGATCGCAGATACGCAGTATTTT
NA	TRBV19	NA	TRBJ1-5	CASTTGRQPQHF	TGTGCCAGTACCACAGGGAGGCAGCCCCAGCATTTT
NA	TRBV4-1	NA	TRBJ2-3	CASSPDFNTDTQYF	TGCGCCAGCAGCCCAGACTTTAACACAGATACGCAGTATTTT
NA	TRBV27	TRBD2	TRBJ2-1	CASSGRALSNEQFF	TGTGCCAGTAGCGGGAGGGCCCTCAGCAATGAGCAGTTCTTC
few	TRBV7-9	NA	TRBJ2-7	CASSLAGGYTYEQYF	TGTGCCAGCAGCTTAGCGGGAGGCTACACCTACGAGCAGTACTTC
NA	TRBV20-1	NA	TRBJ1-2	CSEEGPYGYTF	TGCAGTGAGGAGGGTCCCTATGGCTACACCTTC
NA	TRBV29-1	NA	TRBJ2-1	CSVGGRETYNEQFF	TGCAGCGTTGGTGGCAGGGAAACCTACAATGAGCAGTTCTTC
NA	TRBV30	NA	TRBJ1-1	CAWRDTMNTEAFF	TGTGCCTGGAGGGACACGATGAACACTGAAGCTTTCTTT
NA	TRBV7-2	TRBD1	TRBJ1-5	CASSPDGQGNQPQHF	TGTGCCAGCAGCCCCGATGGACAGGGAAATCAGCCCCAGCATTTT
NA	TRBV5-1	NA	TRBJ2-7	CASSLGSPSYEQYF	TGCGCCAGCAGCTTGGGGTCCCCATCCTACGAGCAGTACTTC
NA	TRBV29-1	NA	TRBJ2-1	CSGDNNEQFF	TGCAGCGGAGACAATAATGAGCAGTTCTTC
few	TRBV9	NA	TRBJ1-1	CASSVAPYTEAFF	TGTGCCAGCAGCGTAGCTCCGTACACTGAAGCTTTCTTT
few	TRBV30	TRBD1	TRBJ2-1	CAWSAGTGVGNEQFF	TGTGCCTGGAGTGCCGGGACAGGGGTAGGCAATGAGCAGTTCTTC
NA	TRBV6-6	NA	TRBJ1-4	CASSYLDRLDEKLFF	TGTGCCAGCAGTTACTTAGACAGGCTCGATGAAAAACTGTTTTTT
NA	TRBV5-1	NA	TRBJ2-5	CASSLERQGSQETQYF	TGCGCCAGCAGCTTGGAGCGTCAGGGGTCCCAAGAGACCCAGTACTTC
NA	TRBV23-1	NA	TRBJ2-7	CARGGSGCQTYEQYF	TGCGCCAGAGGCGGCAGCGGGTGTCAGACCTACGAGCAGTACTTC
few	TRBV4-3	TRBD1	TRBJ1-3	CASSLTGEGSGNTIYF	TGCGCCAGCAGCTTAACAGGGGAAGGATCTGGAAACACCATATATTTT
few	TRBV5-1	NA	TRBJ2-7	CASSEGGRSTYEQYF	TGCGCCAGCAGCGAGGGGGGGCGCTCAACCTACGAGCAGTACTTC
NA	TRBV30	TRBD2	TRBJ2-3	CASLEQAGGLDTQYF	TGTGCCAGCCTCGAACAGGCGGGGGGCCTGGATACGCAGTATTTT
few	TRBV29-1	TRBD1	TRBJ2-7	CSVEDLGQGRIEQYF	TGCAGCGTTGAAGACTTAGGACAGGGGCGGATTGAGCAGTACTTC
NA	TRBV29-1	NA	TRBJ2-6	CSVEGPSGANVLTF	TGCAGCGTTGAAGGTCCCTCTGGGGCCAACGTCCTGACTTTC
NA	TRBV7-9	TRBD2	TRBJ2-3	CASSRLAGVTDTQYF	TGTGCCAGCAGCCGACTAGCGGGAGTAACAGATACGCAGTATTTT
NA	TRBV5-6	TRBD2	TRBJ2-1	CASSLPLAGTNEQFF	TGTGCCAGCAGCTTGCCCCTAGCGGGGACCAATGAGCAGTTCTTC
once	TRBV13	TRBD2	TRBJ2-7	CASSFHTSGLAVSYEQYF	TGTGCCAGCAGCTTCCACACGTCGGGACTAGCGGTTTCCTACGAGCAGTACTTC
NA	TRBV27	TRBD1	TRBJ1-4	CASSTTGTGIWEKLFF	TGTGCCAGCAGTACCACTGGGACAGGGATTTGGGAAAAACTGTTTTTT